The clone carrying this T cell receptor beta chain showed up just a few times. The identical CDR3 is also encoded by other nucleotide sequences in the sample. This sample is part of a study of blood T cell repertoires in COVID-19. Study as a whole: Samples representing acute and convalescent COVID-19 were sourced from the United States, Italy and Spain. PBMCs, B-cell-depleted T cells, or T cells provided the cDNA or gDNA that made up the material.

In the source study's methods: Nucleated cell counts were estimated from reference gene primer amplification. Sequencing was performed with immunoSEQ multiplex PCR; in TCRdb, only in-frame clones are kept and a portion is missing. V, J and clone size are taken as reported in that table, and D and trimming were inferred from the DNA itself. The sample carries 150,000 to 200,000 clones, around three quarters recorded once. Germline V CDR1 and CDR2: KGHDR, SFDVKD. The germline V and J ends were trimmed by 5 bases and 4 bases, with 14 bases remaining between them. CDR3 size: 14 residues. The sequenced material came from peripheral blood. The receptor was derived from a man aged 55 to 69 with acute or convalescent COVID-19. V gene TRBV24-1 combines with J gene TRBJ2-7, with D perhaps TRBD2 (6 bases). CDR3 amino acids: CATSVGGAGYEQYF. CDR3 DNA: TGTGCCACCAGTGTTGGAGGGGCAGGGTACGAGCAGTACTTC.